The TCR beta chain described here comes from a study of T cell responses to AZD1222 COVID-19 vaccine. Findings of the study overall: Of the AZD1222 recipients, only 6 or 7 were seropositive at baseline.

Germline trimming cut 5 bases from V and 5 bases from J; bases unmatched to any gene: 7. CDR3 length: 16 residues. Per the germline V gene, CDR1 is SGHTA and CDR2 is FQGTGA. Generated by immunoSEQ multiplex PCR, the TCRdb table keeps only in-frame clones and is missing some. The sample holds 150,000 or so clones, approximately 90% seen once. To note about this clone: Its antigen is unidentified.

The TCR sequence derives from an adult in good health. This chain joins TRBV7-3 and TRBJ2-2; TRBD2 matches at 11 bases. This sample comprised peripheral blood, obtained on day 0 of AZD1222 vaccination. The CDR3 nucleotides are TGTGCCAGCAGCGCGGGACTAGCGGCCGGAACCGGGGAGCTGTTTTTT. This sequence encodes CASSAGLAAGTGELFF.